Listed here are 2 T cell receptor beta chains from one sample, sequenced in a study of blood T cell repertoires in COVID-19. The protocol was immunoSEQ multiplex PCR, while the TCRdb copy is restricted to in-frame clones and leaves out a portion. The sample contains just over 350,000 clones, roughly 87% of which appear only once. Sequencing input: PBMCs or T cells enriched from blood (not recorded which). The source of these receptors is a woman in her 30s who had recovered from COVID-19.

The chain carries TRBV5-1 and TRBJ1-3; D may be TRBD1 (6 bases). Germline V lookup: CDR1 SGHRS, CDR2 YFSETQ. Between the trimmed V and J ends, which lost 4 bases and 5 bases, there was a span of 16 bases. The CDR3 loop spans 15 amino acids. DNA for the CDR3: TGCGCCAGCAGCCTACAGGGCCCGGAACGAAACACCATATATTTT. This encodes CASSLQGPERNTIYF. The complete variable domain, with remaining parts taken from reference TRBV5-1 and TRBJ1-3, reads KAGVTQTPRYLIKTRGQQVTLSCSPISGHRSVSWYQQTPGQGLQFLFEYFSETQRNKGNFPGRFSGRQFSNSRSEMNVSTLELGDSALYLCASSLQGPERNTIYFGEGSWLTVV.

This clone was counted once. The chain recombines TRBV5-6 with TRBJ2-1, with D perhaps matching TRBD1 (6 bases). There are 15 residues in the CDR3. V shed 4 bases and J shed 5 bases, with 16 bases lying between them. Germline CDR1 is SGHDT and CDR2 is YYEEEE. The CDR3 bases are TGTGCCAGCAGCGAAACAGGGATGAGGGACAATGAGCAGTTCTTC. Translating it yields CASSETGMRDNEQFF.